Following are 22 T cell receptor beta chains from one sample sequenced in a study of shared clonotypes between healthy human individuals. Repertoires were generated with immunoSEQ multiplex PCR, while TCRdb's copy carries only in-frame clones and drops some. The sample holds some 1 million clones, about 70% seen once. Sequencing was done on a sample of memory CD4+ T cells sorted from blood. Indicated subset: CD45RA-negative fraction. The receptor source for this set is a man in his late teens or twenties in good health.

The CDR3 nucleotides read TGTGCCAGCAGCCACAGAGGGTTTAATGAAAAACTGTTTTTT. Its protein product is CASSHRGFNEKLFF. The chain is built from TRBV7-2 and TRBJ1-4; D remains unclear. V lost 5 bases and J 4 bases, leaving 11 bases between the germline ends. The CDR3 has 14 residues. Germline CDR1 reads SGHTA; CDR2 reads FQGNSA. The variable domain in full, completed from reference TRBV7-2 and TRBJ1-4, reads GAGVSQSPSNKVTEKGKDVELRCDPISGHTALYWYRQSLGQGLEFLIYFQGNSAPDKSGLPSDRFSAERTGGSVSTLTIQRTQQEDSAVYLCASSHRGFNEKLFFGSGTQLSVL.

V usage is TRBV5-1 and J usage is TRBJ2-5; tentative D call: TRBD2 (5 bases). The CDR3 sequence is 15 residues long. The germline CDR1 and CDR2 sequences are SGHRS and YFSETQ. V was clipped by 5 bases and J by 5 bases, with 19 bases between them. The CDR3 sequence is CASRLSALAGETQYF. CDR3 DNA: TGCGCCAGCAGACTTAGCGCCCTCGCCGGGGAGACCCAGTACTTC.

This clone occurred a few times. The chain links TRBV6-5 to TRBJ1-1; possibly TRBD1 for D (5 bases). CDR1 is MNHEY, CDR2 SVGAGI, per germline. V lost 4 bases, J lost 10 bases, and 13 bases lay in between. CDR3 size: 12 residues. This CDR3 is CASSSPGRGAFF. Here the CDR3 DNA reads TGTGCCAGCAGTTCCCCAGGGAGGGGAGCTTTCTTT.

This clone was observed at least ten times. The rearrangement joins TRBV12-5 to TRBJ2-7, with D tentatively TRBD1 (6 bases). Trimming cost V 6 bases and J 5 bases, with 20 bases left between them. This CDR3 has 15 residues. Germline V gene data show CDR1 as LGHNT and CDR2 as FRNRAP. The CDR3 DNA reads as TGTGCTAGTGGGCCCCCGTGGCCCTCAGGGGACGAGCAGTACTTC. Protein product: CASGPPWPSGDEQYF.

The chain couples TRBV27 to TRBJ1-3, with 7 bases that match TRBD1. Germline trimming cut 6 bases from V and 4 bases from J; bases unmatched to any gene: 6. CDR1 MNHEY and CDR2 SMNVEV come from the germline V gene (reference sequence). This CDR3 has 14 residues. This CDR3 reads CASRRGGEGNTIYF. The CDR3, as DNA: TGTGCCAGCAGACGAGGGGGCGAGGGAAACACCATATATTTT.

This clone was seen a single time. The chain combines TRBV27 with TRBJ1-1, with 8 nucleotides matching TRBD1. The germline gives CDR1 MNHEY, CDR2 SMNVEV (reference sequence). V shed 4 bases and J 5 bases; nucleotides not matched to a gene: 15. The CDR3 is 17 amino acids. The chain's CDR3 is CASSSIRGRAVFTEAFF. For the CDR3, the DNA is TGTGCCAGCAGTTCTATCAGGGGGCGCGCGGTATTTACTGAAGCTTTCTTT.

Only one count was recorded for this clone. The rearrangement joins TRBV7-2 to TRBJ2-5; the D is unclear. This CDR3 contains 12 residues. Looked up from germline, CDR1 is SGHTA and CDR2 is FQGNSA. The germline V and J ends were trimmed by 2 bases and 0 bases, with 1 base remaining between them. This CDR3 is CASSLNQETQYF. In DNA, the CDR3 is TGTGCCAGCAGCTTAAACCAAGAGACCCAGTACTTC.

CDR3 coding DNA: TGCGCCAGCAGCCAGACGACAGGGGGAGGAGAAAAACTGTTTTTT. As protein: CASSQTTGGGEKLFF. The V and J genes are TRBV4-1 and TRBJ1-4; 9 bases align to TRBD1. Unmatched junction bases numbered 7, after V lost 3 bases and J lost 8 bases. The CDR3 is 15 residues long. CDR1 MGHRA and CDR2 YSYEKL come from the germline V gene.

This rearrangement joins TRBV7-2 to TRBJ2-7, with a tentative D call TRBD2 (6 bases). Germline assignment: CDR1 SGHTA and CDR2 FQGNSA. The V and J ends lost 8 bases and 4 bases respectively, with 18 bases between them. CDR3 length: 14 residues. CDR3 DNA: TGTGCCAGCGGCAACTCAGGGCTAGCGTACGAGCAGTACTTC. This sequence encodes CASGNSGLAYEQYF. The full variable domain, rest sourced from reference TRBV7-2 and TRBJ2-7, is GAGVSQSPSNKVTEKGKDVELRCDPISGHTALYWYRQSLGQGLEFLIYFQGNSAPDKSGLPSDRFSAERTGGSVSTLTIQRTQQEDSAVYLCASGNSGLAYEQYFGPGTRLTVT.

The chain couples TRBV10-2 to TRBJ2-7; tentatively, D is TRBD2 (5 bases). The germline V gene encodes CDR1 WSHSY and CDR2 SAAADI. There are 18 residues in the CDR3. Trimming removed 4 bases at V and 0 bases at J, with 22 bases between. The CDR3 region is CASSGTGRKPAGSYEQYF. For the CDR3, the DNA is TGCGCCAGCAGTGGAACGGGCAGAAAACCGGCGGGCTCCTACGAGCAGTACTTC.

The chain combines TRBV28 with TRBJ1-6; D perhaps matches TRBD1 (6 bases). Germline V CDR1 and CDR2: MDHEN, SYDVKM. V lost 5 bases to trimming and J lost 8 bases, with 16 bases between them. The CDR3 runs 15 residues. The CDR3 spells CASSPMGAADSPLHF. CDR3 nucleotides: TGTGCCAGCAGTCCGATGGGGGCCGCAGATTCACCCCTCCACTTT.

The V call is TRBV4-1, the J call TRBJ1-3, with TRBD1 as a possible D gene (5 bases). V shed 4 bases and J shed 1 base, with 17 bases lying between them. Germline CDR1 and CDR2: MGHRA and YSYEKL. This CDR3 is built from 17 residues. The chain's CDR3 is CASSPLYTAGSGNTIYF. CDR3 nucleotides: TGCGCCAGCAGCCCTTTGTACACGGCAGGGTCTGGAAACACCATATATTTT.

The J gene is TRBJ2-7, the V gene TRBV4-1; tentative D call: TRBD2 (6 bases). This CDR3 has 13 amino acids. The ends were cut back, 1 base at V and 6 bases at J, with 10 bases in the middle. Germline CDR1 MGHRA, CDR2 YSYEKL. This chain's CDR3 is CASSQVLASEQYF. For the CDR3, the DNA is TGCGCCAGCAGCCAAGTCCTAGCGAGCGAGCAGTACTTC.

This clone occurred once. The CDR3 DNA is TGTGCCAGCAGCAAAGAAGGGCGGCGCCTATATCCTAGTCAGCCCCAGCATTTT. As protein: CASSKEGRRLYPSQPQHF. The J gene is TRBJ1-5, the V gene TRBV21-1. TRBV21-1 is a documented pseudogene. The CDR3 loop spans 18 amino acids.

The rearrangement uses TRBV11-2 and TRBJ2-7, with TRBD2 identical over 11 bases. The CDR3 consists of 15 residues. Germline trimming cut 5 bases from V and 0 bases from J; bases unmatched to any gene: 3. Germline loops: CDR1 SGHAT, CDR2 FQNNGV. Here the CDR3 DNA reads TGTGCCAGCAGCGGTAGCGGGAGGGACTCCTACGAGCAGTACTTC. This sequence encodes CASSGSGRDSYEQYF.

The chain couples TRBV4-1 to TRBJ2-1; D is perhaps TRBD1 (5 bases). The CDR3 loop spans 15 amino acids. Trimming shortened V by 2 bases and J by 2 bases, and 10 bases separated the two germline ends. Germline-derived CDR1 and CDR2 are MGHRA and YSYEKL. CDR3 nucleotides: TGCGCCAGCAGCCAATTGCCAGGGACCTACAATGAGCAGTTCTTC. It is translated as CASSQLPGTYNEQFF.

The V and J genes are TRBV19 and TRBJ2-7; maybe TRBD1 (5 bases). Germline V gene data show CDR1 as LNHDA and CDR2 as SQIVND (reference sequence). The CDR3 consists of 14 residues. The V end lost 3 bases, the J end lost 4 bases, and 13 bases lay between the germline ends. For the CDR3, the DNA is TGTGCCAGTAGTATTGACAGCGCCACTTACGAGCAGTACTTC. Residues: CASSIDSATYEQYF.

This rearrangement joins TRBV5-4 to TRBJ1-4; possible D gene TRBD1, 5 bases. V was clipped by 4 bases and J by 7 bases, with 17 bases between them. Per the germline V gene, CDR1 is SGHNT and CDR2 is YYREEE (reference sequence). CDR3 length: 15 amino acids. In DNA form, the CDR3 reads TGTGCCAGCAGCCCTCAGGGAGGTGGGACTGAAAAACTGTTTTTT. Translating it yields CASSPQGGGTEKLFF.

The chain combines TRBV2 with TRBJ1-2; possible D gene TRBD1, 6 bases. This CDR3 has 15 residues. CDR1 is SNHLY and CDR2 is FYNNEI in the germline V gene. Trimming stripped 4 bases from V and 7 bases from J, with 19 bases between. For the CDR3, the DNA is TGTGCCAGCAGTGCTTTCCGTGCAGGGGATCGTGGCTACACCTTC. Translating it yields CASSAFRAGDRGYTF.

This sequence joins TRBV30 and TRBJ1-4, with a weak D call TRBD1 (6 bases). The CDR3 totals 12 residues. The germline V and J ends were trimmed by 2 bases and 11 bases, with 12 bases remaining between them. Germline V gene sequence: CDR1 GTSNPN, CDR2 SVGIG (reference sequence). CDR3 sequence reads: CAWSLKGEKLFF. The CDR3 nucleotides read TGTGCCTGGAGTCTTAAGGGGGAGAAACTGTTTTTT.

This sequence joins TRBV7-8 and TRBJ1-5, with D possibly matching TRBD1 (6 bases). The V and J ends lost 5 bases and 2 bases respectively, with 19 bases between them. The germline V gene has CDR1 SGHVS and CDR2 FQNEAQ. CDR3 length: 17 residues. CDR3 coding DNA: TGTGCCAGCAGCCCAATCGGCGGGGGGCTAGGCAATCAGCCCCAGCATTTT. Translation gives CASSPIGGGLGNQPQHF.

The chain couples TRBV7-2 to TRBJ1-5, with 7 bases identical to TRBD1. CDR3 length: 15 amino acids. The ends lost 1 base at V and 4 bases at J; junction bases unmatched: 4. Germline CDR1 and CDR2: SGHTA and FQGNSA. CDR3 loop: CASSLGDSANQPQHF. The CDR3 DNA reads TGTGCCAGCAGCTTAGGGGACAGCGCAAATCAGCCCCAGCATTTT.